Shown below are 22 T cell receptor beta chains from a single sample sequenced in a study of cytomegalovirus exposure and HLA in healthy donors. 60 Vbeta and 13 Jbeta primers were used in PCR. TCRdb keeps only in-frame clones here, not all; method: immunoSEQ multiplex PCR. The sample has some 140,000 clones, over 70% seen once. The sample taken for sequencing was PBMCs. These receptors all come from a man between 25 and 39 years old in good health and CMV-seronegative.

In this sample, this clone turned up once. The rearrangement uses TRBV18 and TRBJ1-6; possibly TRBD1 for D (5 bases). CDR3 size: 15 residues. Trimming removed 5 bases from V and 8 bases from J, with 16 bases in between. Germline V gives CDR1 KGHSH, CDR2 LQKENI. For the CDR3, the DNA is TGTGCCAGCTCAAAAGGGACTCCTGGGGATTCACCCCTCCACTTT. It translates to CASSKGTPGDSPLHF.

V gene TRBV11-3 combines with J gene TRBJ2-2; 7 bases are a match to TRBD1. Germline V CDR1 and CDR2: SGHNT, YENEEA. V lost 5 bases and J lost 0; bases outside the gene matches: 9. This CDR3 contains 17 residues. The CDR3 here is CASSLQQGVTNTGELFF. The CDR3 nucleotides are TGTGCCAGCAGCCTACAGCAGGGGGTTACGAACACCGGGGAGCTGTTTTTT. Complete variable domain (other parts from reference TRBV11-3 and TRBJ2-2): EAGVVQSPRYKIIEKKQPVAFWCNPISGHNTLYWYLQNLGQGPELLIRYENEEAVDDSQLPKDRFSAERLKGVDSTLKIQPAELGDSAVYLCASSLQQGVTNTGELFFGEGSRLTVL.

A few counts support this clone. The chain uses TRBV5-1 and TRBJ2-3; 8 bases map to TRBD1. V lost 5 bases and J lost 4; bases outside the gene matches: 12. CDR3 length: 16 amino acids. Germline CDR1 SGHRS, CDR2 YFSETQ. In DNA form, the CDR3 reads TGCGCCAGCAGTCCCGGACTCGGACAGGGCCCAGATACGCAGTATTTT. It yields the protein CASSPGLGQGPDTQYF. Variable domain in full (rest from reference TRBV5-1 and TRBJ2-3): KAGVTQTPRYLIKTRGQQVTLSCSPISGHRSVSWYQQTPGQGLQFLFEYFSETQRNKGNFPGRFSGRQFSNSRSEMNVSTLELGDSALYLCASSPGLGQGPDTQYFGPGTRLTVL.

This clone was recorded only once. The chain has TRBV28 and TRBJ1-1; a weak D match, TRBD1 (5 bases). This CDR3 is built from 15 residues. Germline assignment: CDR1 MDHEN and CDR2 SYDVKM. Trimming took 11 bases from V and 0 from J, leaving 19 bases between them. The DNA for the CDR3 is TGTGCCGTCCACCCTCCCGGGGGGGTGAACACTGAAGCTTTCTTT. It specifies CAVHPPGGVNTEAFF.

The gene calls are TRBV28 and TRBJ2-6; tentatively, D is TRBD1 (5 bases). The V end was cut by 7 bases, the J end by 0 bases, with 10 bases between. Germline V gene lookup returns CDR1 MDHEN and CDR2 SYDVKM. CDR3 length: 15 amino acids. The CDR3 loop reads CASTDSRSGANVLTF. Here the CDR3 DNA reads TGTGCCAGCACAGACAGCCGCTCTGGGGCCAACGTCCTGACTTTC.

V and J are TRBV9 and TRBJ2-2; no firm D call. Germline V gene data show CDR1 as SGDLS and CDR2 as YYNGEE. CDR3 length: 11 residues. Trimming cost V 5 bases and J 6 bases, with 5 bases left between them. The CDR3 sequence: CASSGPGELFF. CDR3 coding DNA: TGTGCCAGCAGTGGCCCCGGGGAGCTGTTTTTT.

The chain couples TRBV6-6 to TRBJ2-1; 10 bases fit TRBD2. Per germline, CDR1 MNHNY and CDR2 SVGAGI (reference sequence). V trimming: 5 bases; J trimming: 4 bases; junction bases outside the gene matches: 5. CDR3 length: 15 amino acids. The CDR3 coding sequence is TGTGCCAGCAGTGTAATAGCGGGGGGTTACAATGAGCAGTTCTTC. Its protein product is CASSVIAGGYNEQFF.

The J gene is TRBJ2-1, the V gene TRBV29-1, with 9 bases lining up with TRBD2. The CDR3 spans 16 residues. The V segment lost 0 bases and the J segment 3 bases; nucleotides outside the gene matches: 6. Per the germline V gene, CDR1 is SQVTM and CDR2 is ANQGSEA. CDR3 loop: CSVEDGLAGLYNEQFF. The CDR3 nucleotides read TGCAGCGTTGAAGATGGGCTAGCGGGGCTCTACAATGAGCAGTTCTTC.

This sequence joins TRBV7-8 and TRBJ2-7; the match to TRBD1 covers 8 bases. The V gene's germline CDR1 is SGHVS and CDR2 FQNEAQ. With 1 base clipped from V and 1 base from J, the junction kept 6 bases outside the gene matches. The CDR3 is 16 amino acids. CDR3 protein: CASSLVDRAFSYEQYF. The CDR3 DNA is TGTGCCAGCAGCTTAGTGGACAGGGCTTTTTCCTACGAGCAGTACTTC.

This chain connects TRBV19 to TRBJ1-3, with D uncertain. The length of the CDR3 is 13 residues. Germline-derived CDR1 and CDR2 are LNHDA and SQIVND (reference sequence). Trimming stripped 6 bases from V and 4 bases from J, with 10 bases between. CDR3 nucleotide sequence: TGTGCCAGTAGCGAGATCTGGGGAAACACCATATATTTT. Amino acids: CASSEIWGNTIYF.

This clone has only a few counts. The rearrangement uses TRBV5-4 and TRBJ2-1, with 8 bases that match TRBD1. Germline V CDR1 and CDR2: SGHNT, YYREEE (reference sequence). The CDR3 has 14 amino acids. With V trimmed by 4 bases and J by 8 bases, 8 bases remained unmatched. The DNA of the CDR3 is TGTGCCAGCAGCCCGAACAGGGGACAGGATGAGCAGTTCTTC. It specifies CASSPNRGQDEQFF.

V gene TRBV5-1 combines with J gene TRBJ2-2, with 10 bases aligning to TRBD1. V was pared by 3 bases and J by 3 bases, with 5 bases of the junction left unmatched. This CDR3 comprises 16 residues. Germline CDR1 is SGHRS and CDR2 is YFSETQ. The CDR3 reads CASSYPGTGDTGELFF. CDR3 sequence (DNA): TGCGCCAGCAGCTATCCCGGGACAGGGGACACCGGGGAGCTGTTTTTT.

This chain joins TRBV6-4 and TRBJ2-2; D might be TRBD1 (6 bases). CDR1 is MRHNA, CDR2 SNTAGT, per germline. The length of the CDR3 is 12 residues. The V gene lost 6 bases and the J gene lost 5 bases, with 7 bases spanning the gap. Here the CDR3 reads CASSQGTGELFF. CDR3 DNA sequence: TGTGCCAGCAGCCAGGGGACCGGGGAGCTGTTTTTT.

The CDR3 loop is CAAQTGNNYGYTF. The CDR3 coding sequence is TGTGCCGCCCAGACAGGAAATAACTATGGCTACACCTTC. The chain employs TRBV10-3 and TRBJ1-2; the D gene is possibly TRBD1 (6 bases). The CDR3 length is 13 residues. Per germline, CDR1 ENHRY and CDR2 SYGVKD. Trimming left V 11 bases short and J 1 base short, with 14 bases between.

This clone was picked up one time. The chain couples TRBV27 to TRBJ1-4; maybe TRBD1 (5 bases). The CDR3 consists of 15 residues. The V and J ends lost 6 bases and 0 bases respectively, with 11 bases between them. CDR1 MNHEY and CDR2 SMNVEV come from the germline V gene (reference sequence). The CDR3 sequence: CASRILGATNEKLFF. The CDR3 DNA sequence: TGTGCCAGCAGAATATTAGGGGCAACTAATGAAAAACTGTTTTTT. The whole variable domain, remainder taken from reference TRBV27 and TRBJ1-4, is EAQVTQNPRYLITVTGKKLTVTCSQNMNHEYMSWYRQDPGLGLRQIYYSMNVEVTDKGDVPEGYKVSRKEKRNFPLILESPSPNQTSLYFCASRILGATNEKLFFGSGTQLSVL.

V is TRBV7-9 and J is TRBJ2-3; D is undetermined. Trimming stripped 1 base from V and 2 bases from J, with 7 bases between. Looked up from germline, CDR1 is SEHNR and CDR2 is FQNEAQ (reference sequence). The length of the CDR3 is 14 residues. Written as DNA, the CDR3 is TGTGCCAGCAGCTTAGTCAAATCCACAGATACGCAGTATTTT. Translation: CASSLVKSTDTQYF.

V gene TRBV5-6 combines with J gene TRBJ2-2; D is possibly TRBD1 (6 bases). Trimming shortened V by 4 bases and J by 0 bases, and 13 bases separated the two germline ends. This CDR3 contains 16 residues. CDR1 and CDR2 (germline): SGHDT, YYEEEE. The CDR3 is CASSEDSRANTGELFF. In DNA, the CDR3 is TGTGCCAGCAGCGAGGACAGCCGAGCGAACACCGGGGAGCTGTTTTTT.

The V and J genes are TRBV30 and TRBJ1-5; D unresolved. With 2 bases removed from V and 0 bases from J, the gap between germline ends came to 8 bases. Germline V gene sequence: CDR1 GTSNPN, CDR2 SVGIG (reference sequence). The CDR3 contains 14 residues. Here the CDR3 reads CAWSRRDSNQPQHF. The DNA of the CDR3 is TGTGCCTGGAGTAGACGGGATAGCAATCAGCCCCAGCATTTT.

The genes are TRBV2 and TRBJ2-1; D may be TRBD1 (5 bases). This CDR3 is 15 amino acids long. Germline loops: CDR1 SNHLY, CDR2 FYNNEI. Trimming stripped 6 bases from V and 0 bases from J, with 12 bases between. CDR3 in amino acids: CASRGASGSYNEQFF. DNA of the CDR3: TGTGCCAGCAGAGGGGCTTCTGGCTCCTACAATGAGCAGTTCTTC.

V gene TRBV28 combines with J gene TRBJ2-7; maybe TRBD2 (7 bases). Germline CDR1 MDHEN, CDR2 SYDVKM. V was clipped by 7 bases and J by 1 base, with 14 bases between them. The CDR3 covers 14 residues. The chain's CDR3 is CASTKGGKSYEQYF. CDR3 bases: TGTGCCAGCACCAAGGGGGGGAAGTCCTACGAGCAGTACTTC.

This chain connects TRBV19 to TRBJ1-5, with D possibly matching TRBD1 (5 bases). The V end lost 2 bases, the J end lost 5 bases, and 10 bases lay between the germline ends. Germline V gives CDR1 LNHDA, CDR2 SQIVND (reference sequence). This CDR3 region has 14 residues. CDR3 loop: CASSIWEGDQPQHF. DNA for the CDR3: TGTGCCAGTAGTATATGGGAAGGGGATCAGCCCCAGCATTTT.

This clone was counted only a few times. The V gene is TRBV6-5, the J gene TRBJ2-5, with D tentatively TRBD1 (5 bases). The V and J ends lost 6 bases and 7 bases respectively, with 15 bases between them. The V gene's germline CDR1 is MNHEY and CDR2 SVGAGI. This CDR3 contains 13 residues. The CDR3 spells CASSFPGLGTQYF. CDR3 sequence (DNA): TGTGCCAGCAGCTTCCCAGGGTTGGGGACCCAGTACTTC.